The rows below give T cell receptor beta chains drawn from one sample of a study of blood T cell repertoires in COVID-19. TCRdb's table, derived via immunoSEQ multiplex PCR, lists solely in-frame clones and lacks some. The data show hundreds of thousands of clones, roughly 87% seen once. Source material: PBMCs or T cells enriched from blood (not recorded which). The receptors shown here come from a woman between 18 and 29 years old who had recovered from COVID-19. The CDR3 runs from the conserved cysteine through the conserved F or W. Fields, in order: D gene, J gene, V gene, clone size, CDR3 protein, CDR3 DNA. The D gene is left open where the match is weak. Size is stated for part of the rows, as once, few or many counts, or as a class when the clone is expanded.

>TRBD2|TRBJ2-5|TRBV18|.
CASSPPSAGGVETQYF
TGTGCCAGCTCACCACCCTCCGCGGGGGGCGTGGAGACCCAGTACTTC
>.|TRBJ2-5|TRBV6-5|.
CASSYSVRVSQETQYF
TGTGCCAGCAGTTACTCAGTCAGGGTGTCTCAAGAGACCCAGTACTTC
>TRBD2|TRBJ2-1|TRBV3-1/TRBV3-2|.
CASSHRTSGGGPYNEQFF
TGTGCCAGCAGCCACCGGACTAGCGGGGGTGGTCCCTACAATGAGCAGTTCTTC
>TRBD1|TRBJ1-6|TRBV11-2|.
CASSPDRTTSPLHF
TGTGCCAGCAGTCCGGACAGGACGACATCACCCCTCCACTTT
>.|TRBJ1-3|TRBV20-1|.
CSASSGPSGNTIYF
TGCAGTGCTAGTTCTGGGCCCTCTGGAAACACCATATATTTT
>.|TRBJ2-7|TRBV25-1|.
CASSAGLKYEQYF
TGTGCCAGCAGCGCCGGTCTGAAGTACGAGCAGTACTTC
>TRBD2|TRBJ2-5|TRBV11-2|.
CASSPREVRETQYF
TGTGCCAGCAGCCCGCGGGAGGTTAGGGAGACCCAGTACTTC
>TRBD2|TRBJ2-3|TRBV2|.
CASNRGGEELGSDTQYF
TGTGCCAGCAATCGCGGGGGAGAAGAATTGGGGTCAGATACGCAGTATTTT
>TRBD1|TRBJ1-1|TRBV4-1|many
CASSQDRGQAFF
TGCGCCAGCAGCCAAGACAGGGGGCAAGCTTTCTTT
>TRBD1|TRBJ1-1|TRBV9|.
CASNRQGVNTEAFF
TGTGCCAGCAACCGACAGGGAGTGAACACTGAAGCTTTCTTT
>.|TRBJ2-4|TRBV28|.
CASSRPGNPAKNIQYF
TGTGCCAGCAGCCGACCCGGGAACCCAGCCAAAAACATTCAGTACTTC
>.|TRBJ1-2|TRBV28|.
CASSYLGGGANYGYTF
TGTGCCAGCAGTTACCTTGGGGGCGGAGCTAACTATGGCTACACCTTC
>.|TRBJ2-7|TRBV7-2|.
CATGEGAAYEQYF
TGTGCCACGGGCGAAGGGGCCGCCTACGAGCAGTACTTC
>.|TRBJ2-2|TRBV27|.
CASSLQRERAGELFF
TGTGCCAGCAGTTTACAACGGGAGCGAGCCGGGGAGCTGTTTTTT
>.|TRBJ1-1|TRBV28|.
CASSLSYTEAFF
TGTGCCAGCAGTTTATCTTACACTGAAGCTTTCTTT
>.|TRBJ1-2|TRBV5-4|.
CASSLVSGSYGYTF
TGTGCCAGCAGCTTGGTCAGCGGAAGCTATGGCTACACCTTC
>.|TRBJ2-3|TRBV7-2|.
CASSPRDFRLNTQYF
TGTGCCAGCAGCCCCCGGGACTTCAGACTGAATACGCAGTATTTT
>TRBD2|TRBJ2-3|TRBV5-1|.
CASRSGSFSTDTQYF
TGCGCCAGCAGGAGCGGGAGCTTTAGCACAGATACGCAGTATTTT
>.|TRBJ2-7|TRBV12-3/TRBV12-4|.
CASGLELLEQYF
TGTGCCAGCGGCCTAGAGCTTCTCGAGCAGTACTTC
>TRBD1|TRBJ1-1|TRBV28|.
CASSPTGMGNTEAFF
TGTGCCAGCAGTCCGACAGGGATGGGGAACACTGAAGCTTTCTTT
>.|TRBJ1-5|TRBV4-1|.
CASSQVEQRDQPQHF
TGCGCCAGCAGCCAAGTTGAACAGAGGGATCAGCCCCAGCATTTT
>.|TRBJ2-5|TRBV5-1|once
CASSLGQLEETQYF
TGCGCCAGCAGCTTGGGACAGCTTGAAGAGACCCAGTACTTC
>TRBD1|TRBJ1-3|TRBV7-2|few
CASSSRDREGNTIYF
TGTGCCAGCAGCTCCCGGGACAGGGAAGGAAACACCATATATTTT
>.|TRBJ1-2|TRBV14|.
CASSQASQGHYGYTF
TGTGCCAGCAGCCAAGCCTCACAGGGCCACTATGGCTACACCTTC
>.|TRBJ2-1|TRBV23-1|.
CASSQSSTDYNEQFF
TGCGCCAGCAGTCAATCATCGACAGACTACAATGAGCAGTTCTTC
>TRBD2|TRBJ2-3|TRBV6-5|.
CAEAGGPDTDTQYF
TGTGCGGAGGCGGGGGGGCCCGACACAGATACGCAGTATTTT
>TRBD1|TRBJ1-2|TRBV7-2|.
CASSFYQGASNYGYTF
TGTGCCAGCAGCTTCTATCAGGGGGCTTCTAACTATGGCTACACCTTC
>TRBD2|TRBJ2-3|TRBV4-1|.
CASSQDPLAGITDTQYF
TGCGCCAGCAGCCAAGATCCCCTAGCGGGGATCACAGATACGCAGTATTTT
>.|TRBJ1-5|TRBV28|.
CASSQGRGYSNQPQHF
TGTGCCAGCAGTCAGGGGAGGGGTTATAGCAATCAGCCCCAGCATTTT
>TRBD1|TRBJ2-3|TRBV28|.
CASSAPGQVSTDTQYF
TGTGCCAGCAGTGCTCCGGGACAGGTTAGCACAGATACGCAGTATTTT
>.|TRBJ1-2|TRBV7-2|.
CASSPFNYGYTF
TGTGCCAGCAGCCCGTTCAACTATGGCTACACCTTC
>.|TRBJ1-1|TRBV6-5|.
CASMSRRDNTEAFF
TGTGCCAGCATGTCTCGCAGGGATAACACTGAAGCTTTCTTT
>.|TRBJ2-2|TRBV5-1|.
CASSLEGGHTGELFF
TGCGCCAGCAGCTTGGAGGGAGGCCACACCGGGGAGCTGTTTTTT
>TRBD2|TRBJ2-1|TRBV5-5|.
CASSLELAGGVWNEQFF
TGTGCCAGCAGCTTGGAGCTAGCGGGAGGAGTATGGAATGAGCAGTTCTTC
>TRBD1|TRBJ1-1|TRBV11-3|.
CASSLGADRAGTEAFF
TGTGCCAGCAGCTTAGGAGCCGACAGGGCAGGCACTGAAGCTTTCTTT
>TRBD1|TRBJ1-5|TRBV2|.
CASSVGQVNQPQHF
TGTGCCAGCAGTGTGGGACAGGTCAATCAGCCCCAGCATTTT
>.|TRBJ1-1|TRBV7-9|.
CASAGRRTEAFF
TGTGCCAGCGCAGGGCGAAGGACTGAAGCTTTCTTT
>.|TRBJ1-6|TRBV3-1/TRBV3-2|.
CASSQGGRVNSPLHF
TGTGCCAGCAGCCAAGGGGGCAGGGTTAATTCACCCCTCCACTTT
>.|TRBJ2-3|TRBV30|.
CAWRAPGDTQYF
TGTGCCTGGAGGGCTCCGGGAGATACGCAGTATTTT